This TCR beta chain was sequenced in a study of T cells in Graves' hyperthyroidism and ophthalmopathy (dated by TCRdb to about 2019). For context, the study as a whole: Peripheral blood samples were taken at the time of initial diagnosis, prior to any treatment. To identify distinguishing TCR V-J signatures, a discovery cohort of about 100 patients was used, comprising some 45 with Graves' ophthalmopathy and roughly 60 with stable Graves' hyperthyroidism. Prospective prediction of ophthalmopathy was tested in an independent validation cohort consisting of fewer than 20 hyperthyroidism patients and 17 patients who later progressed to ophthalmopathy. The approximately 90 discovery patients were divided at random into training and test sets in a 7:3 ratio. In several Graves' hyperthyroidism patients, the study also compared T-cell repertoires from thyroid tissue with T-cell repertoires from blood. After sampling, hyperthyroidism patients received methimazole starting at 30 mg daily, and ophthalmopathy patients received high-dose intravenous methylprednisolone. The paper reports TCR Vbeta CDR3 sequencing of roughly 140 peripheral blood samples: 40 to 45 ophthalmopathy, fewer than 80 hyperthyroidism and some 17 progressor patients. Summary of the overall study and its limitations: In cross-validation, a model built on a 13 V-J signature told ophthalmopathy apart from stable hyperthyroidism with 85% to 90% sensitivity and around 83% specificity, and in testing the same model reached 80%/75%. Most expanded thyroid clonotypes (frequency above 0.001) were also found in blood, which suggests that blood repertoires may mirror thyroid immune responses. No statistical method was used to fix the sample size in advance, and group allocation was not hidden from the investigators. During validation, the model predicted progression to ophthalmopathy a median of about 5.9 months ahead of onset, with approximately 70% sensitivity and 72.22% specificity.

Amplification of TCR beta CDR3 regions was carried out from RNA transcripts. For the first round of RT-PCR on the TCR CDR3, the HTBI primer set was used together with the Qiagen OneStep RT-PCR kit. The libraries were constructed in a second round of multiplex PCR and then size-selected and purified. Sequencing of the libraries was done on an Illumina HiSeq2000 using paired-end 100 bp reads. In the authors' own workflow: SOAPnuke was used to process the raw data, throwing out any read that contained adapters or uncalled bases, had a mean Phred below 15, or lacked an exact constant-primer or identifier match. High-quality paired reads were merged using COPE v1.2.5, and each unique nucleotide sequence was defined as a clonotype. Clonotypes were aligned to IMGT TRBV, TRBD and TRBJ reference segments using MiTCR v1.1. The analysis included only V-J combinations with a frequency above 0.0001, which together covered 99% to 99.2% of the repertoires. The TCS score was defined as F50 (clonal expansion) divided by E x V (chaos), with BLOSUM62-based TCRdist calculated between CDR3 peptides within each V-J. Welch's t-statistics and random forest reduced fewer than 600 V-J features to about 12, which were used in a naive Bayes classifier (R e1071). TCRdb cleaned the public reads at Q25 with fastp, built clones with MiXCR and kept in-frame beta chains. CDR3 protein duplicates are merged, each entry listing the most common genes and DNA. What appears here as the V and J calls and clone size reflects TCRdb's work, not the paper's. This sample holds a few hundred thousand distinct CDR3 sequences; roughly a sixth were observed only once. The ten largest clones capture under 3.5% of the sample.

Ophthalmopathy patients had moderately to severely active disease, with a Clinical Activity Score of 3 or more, a NOSPECS grade of 4 or more, and a disease duration of less than 3 months. The study excluded patients with uncontrolled infections, other autoimmune diseases, pregnancy or lactation. Clinical symptoms, serum thyroxine and TRAb, thyroid ultrasound, and orbital computed tomography formed the basis for the diagnoses. Ficoll-Paque density gradient centrifugation was used to isolate PBMCs from 9.5 to 10 ml of fresh peripheral blood. Total RNA was extracted with Trizol reagent, and quality was checked on an Agilent 2100 Bioanalyzer. V drops 4 bases and J drops 14 bases, leaving 12 bases in between. CDR1 MGHRA and CDR2 YSYEKL were looked up in the germline V gene. CDR3 length: 12 amino acids, cysteine to phenylalanine. Just the 36-base CDR3 DNA is kept, in frame starting at base 1. To note about this clonotype: Its binding antigen is unknown. Base qualities are not recorded, but no much larger clone differs from it by a single base.

The receptor comes from a woman in her forties with Graves' ophthalmopathy. The chain is assembled from TRBV4-1 and TRBJ1-6, with an unclear D gene assignment. The specimen sequenced was blood. CDR3 sequence: CASSLPRGSLHF. At the DNA level, the sequence is TGCGCCAGCAGCCTTCCCCGGGGTTCCCTCCACTTT.